One sample yielded the 20 T cell receptor beta chains listed below, sequenced in a study of follicular helper T cells after annual influenza vaccination. The sample's time point: 2015-2016 season, 7 days after influenza vaccination. Sequenced by immunoSEQ multiplex PCR; TCRdb stores in-frame clones only, minus some. The data hold 6,500 to 8,000 clones, with around 82% observed a single time. The sequencing used CXCR5- memory CD4+ T cells sorted from blood, collected 7 days after influenza vaccination. Receptors were obtained from an adult who received the influenza vaccine.

This chain uses TRBV7-2 with TRBJ1-6, with TRBD1 matching 8 bases. V lost 1 base and J lost 7; bases outside the gene matches: 3. Germline values: CDR1 SGHTA, CDR2 FQGNSA. The CDR3 sequence is 15 residues long. The CDR3 protein is CASSLGTGRNSPLHF. The CDR3 region has the DNA TGTGCCAGCAGCTTAGGGACAGGGCGGAATTCACCCCTCCACTTT.

The V and J genes are TRBV10-1 and TRBJ2-7, with a tentative D call TRBD1 (5 bases). Trimming cost V 1 base and J 0 bases, with 13 bases left between them. Germline V gene data show CDR1 as WNHNN and CDR2 as SYGVQD (reference sequence). The CDR3 consists of 16 residues. CDR3 sequence reads: CASSEFRGLSSYEQYF. CDR3 bases: TGCGCCAGCAGTGAGTTTAGGGGTTTGAGCTCCTACGAGCAGTACTTC.

The V call is TRBV2, the J call TRBJ2-3; perhaps D is TRBD1 or TRBD2 (5 bases each). The ends were cut back, 8 bases at V and 0 bases at J, with 15 bases in the middle. The CDR3 length is 15 residues. Looked up from germline, CDR1 is SNHLY and CDR2 is FYNNEI. The CDR3 DNA is TGTGCCAGCCGGGCCCAGGGAGTTAGCACAGATACGCAGTATTTT. Protein sequence: CASRAQGVSTDTQYF.

The V and J genes are TRBV6-1 and TRBJ1-5; 7 bases are a match to TRBD1. Germline-derived CDR1 and CDR2 are MNHNS and SASEGT. This CDR3 comprises 15 residues. V lost 4 bases to trimming and J lost 2 bases; unmatched junction nucleotides: 5. In DNA form, the CDR3 reads TGTGCCAGCAGTGGAGGACAGGTCGGCAATCAGCCCCAGCATTTT. Its translation: CASSGGQVGNQPQHF.

The chain combines TRBV6-5 with TRBJ2-7; 8 nucleotides line up with TRBD2. CDR3 length: 14 amino acids. The V gene's germline CDR1 is MNHEY and CDR2 SVGAGI. The V segment lost 5 bases and the J segment 1 base; nucleotides outside the gene matches: 4. The CDR3 sequence is CASSEVAGSYEQYF. The DNA for the CDR3 is TGTGCCAGCAGTGAAGTAGCGGGGTCCTACGAGCAGTACTTC.

This chain joins TRBV18 and TRBJ2-5, with D tentatively TRBD1 (6 bases). Germline V CDR1 and CDR2: KGHSH, LQKENI. This CDR3 is built from 13 residues. With 3 bases removed from V and 5 bases from J, the gap between germline ends came to 10 bases. Written as DNA, the CDR3 is TGTGCCAGCTCACCCGGCAGGGGCGAGACCCAGTACTTC. This translates into CASSPGRGETQYF.

The chain recombines TRBV28 with TRBJ2-5; 11 bases agree with TRBD2. The germline V gene encodes CDR1 MDHEN and CDR2 SYDVKM. V gave up 4 bases and J gave up 2 bases; unmatched junction bases: 12. This CDR3 region has 18 residues. The DNA of the CDR3 is TGTGCCAGCAGTTCCCCCGGGGTAGCGGGGGGGCTGCAAGAGACCCAGTACTTC. Amino acid sequence: CASSSPGVAGGLQETQYF. The full variable domain, in which reference TRBV28 and TRBJ2-5 provide the parts outside the CDR3, is DVKVTQSSRYLVKRTGEKVFLECVQDMDHENMFWYRQDPGLGLRLIYFSYDVKMKEKGDIPEGYSVSREKKERFSLILESASTNQTSMYLCASSSPGVAGGLQETQYFGPGTRLLVL.

The chain carries TRBV7-2 and TRBJ2-1; 8 nucleotides agree with TRBD2. The CDR3 length is 13 residues. V was pared by 3 bases and J by 8 bases, with 3 bases of the junction left unmatched. In germline, CDR1 is SGHTA, CDR2 FQGNSA. CDR3 sequence reads: CASSFSGIDEQFF. CDR3 nucleotide sequence: TGTGCCAGCAGCTTTAGCGGGATTGATGAGCAGTTCTTC.

The chain is built from TRBV30 and TRBJ1-3, with TRBD1 matching over 7 bases. Germline assignment: CDR1 GTSNPN and CDR2 SVGIG (reference sequence). With 6 bases clipped from V and 0 bases from J, the junction kept 11 bases outside the gene matches. This CDR3 comprises 16 residues. The CDR3 protein is CACGTAGFTSGNTIYF. The DNA of the CDR3 is TGTGCCTGTGGGACAGCAGGCTTTACCTCTGGAAACACCATATATTTT.

The V call is TRBV2, the J call TRBJ2-5; TRBD2 aligns across 13 bases. Germline loops: CDR1 SNHLY, CDR2 FYNNEI. V lost 8 bases and J lost 4; bases outside the gene matches: 4. This CDR3 spans 14 amino acids. The chain's CDR3 is CASRLAGGGETQYF. CDR3 nucleotides: TGTGCCAGCCGACTAGCGGGAGGTGGAGAGACCCAGTACTTC.

The chain recombines TRBV28 with TRBJ2-7; 7 bases agree with TRBD2. J gave up 4 bases and V 5 bases, and 17 bases lay outside the gene matches. Germline CDR1 and CDR2: MDHEN and SYDVKM. The CDR3 has 17 amino acids. This CDR3 is CASSPSSAGLHIYEQYF. In DNA form, the CDR3 reads TGTGCCAGCAGTCCCTCCTCGGCGGGACTACACATTTACGAGCAGTACTTC.

The rearrangement links TRBV28 to TRBJ1-2, with D unclear. CDR3 length: 15 amino acids. The V end was cut by 5 bases, the J end by 7 bases, with 20 bases between. Germline CDR1 and CDR2: MDHEN and SYDVKM. The CDR3 loop is CASSPGSGSGVGYTF. The DNA for the CDR3 is TGTGCCAGCAGTCCCGGGAGCGGCAGCGGAGTTGGCTACACCTTC.

The rearrangement links TRBV5-1 to TRBJ1-1, with 8 bases fitting TRBD1. Trimming took 0 bases from V and 0 from J; bases not matched to a gene: 7. The CDR3 spans 17 residues. The germline V gene has CDR1 SGHRS and CDR2 YFSETQ. This CDR3 is CASSLDGQGVMNTEAFF. The DNA of the CDR3 is TGCGCCAGCAGCTTGGATGGACAGGGAGTCATGAACACTGAAGCTTTCTTT.

In its sample, this clone was seen a few times. The V gene is TRBV7-2, the J gene TRBJ1-5, with D uncertain. V was pared by 1 base and J by 3 bases, with 4 bases between. The CDR3 is 13 residues long. Germline V gene data show CDR1 as SGHTA and CDR2 as FQGNSA. This chain's CDR3 is CASSLEANQPQHF. CDR3 DNA sequence: TGTGCCAGCAGCTTAGAAGCCAATCAGCCCCAGCATTTT. The whole variable domain, filled in from reference TRBV7-2 and TRBJ1-5, reads GAGVSQSPSNKVTEKGKDVELRCDPISGHTALYWYRQSLGQGLEFLIYFQGNSAPDKSGLPSDRFSAERTGGSVSTLTIQRTQQEDSAVYLCASSLEANQPQHFGDGTRLSIL.

J is TRBJ1-4 and V is TRBV30, with unresolved D. In germline, CDR1 is GTSNPN, CDR2 SVGIG (reference sequence). The CDR3 sequence is 15 residues long. Trimming pared 1 base from V and 0 bases from J, leaving 9 bases between. In DNA form, the CDR3 reads TGTGCCTGGAGTGGCTTTGGAGCAACTAATGAAAAACTGTTTTTT. Translating gives CAWSGFGATNEKLFF.

The gene calls are TRBV7-2 and TRBJ2-1; perhaps TRBD1 as D (7 bases). V was cut by 1 base and J by 10 bases, with 17 bases left in between. This CDR3 spans 15 amino acids. Germline values: CDR1 SGHTA, CDR2 FQGNSA. CDR3 sequence (DNA): TGTGCCAGCAGCTTAGAGTCAGGGGGGCTTCGCGAGCAGTTCTTC. It yields the protein CASSLESGGLREQFF. Combining the CDR3 with reference TRBV7-2 and TRBJ2-1 gives the whole variable domain GAGVSQSPSNKVTEKGKDVELRCDPISGHTALYWYRQSLGQGLEFLIYFQGNSAPDKSGLPSDRFSAERTGGSVSTLTIQRTQQEDSAVYLCASSLESGGLREQFFGPGTRLTVL.

The chain carries TRBV2 and TRBJ2-3; 12 bases map to TRBD2. From germline, CDR1 is SNHLY and CDR2 FYNNEI. Trimming removed 7 bases from V and 2 bases from J; junction bases left unmatched: 13. The CDR3 consists of 18 residues. The CDR3 coding sequence is TGTGCCAGCATTCCCGGAGGGGCTAGCGGGAGGGCCACAGATACGCAGTATTTT. The encoded protein is CASIPGGASGRATDTQYF.

In DNA form, the CDR3 reads TGTGCCAGCATACGGGACAGAGTTTCCTACGAGCAGTACTTC. Protein product: CASIRDRVSYEQYF. V is TRBV6-6 and J is TRBJ2-7; 7 positions match TRBD1. The V gene end was trimmed by 7 bases and the J gene end by 1 base; junction bases not matched to a gene: 7. Germline CDR1 is MNHNY and CDR2 is SVGAGI (reference sequence). CDR3 length equals 14 residues.

The V call is TRBV18, the J call TRBJ2-2; D is perhaps TRBD2 (6 bases). The germline V and J ends were trimmed by 4 bases and 3 bases, with 15 bases remaining between them. Germline V lookup: CDR1 KGHSH, CDR2 LQKENI. The CDR3 is made up of 16 amino acids. The CDR3 coding sequence is TGTGCCAGCTCACGACTAGTTTTAGGTGACACCGGGGAGCTGTTTTTT. Residues: CASSRLVLGDTGELFF.

The rearrangement uses TRBV5-6 and TRBJ2-3; 8 bases agree with TRBD2. Losses at the gene ends were 6 bases for V and 4 bases for J; bases not matched to a gene: 7. This CDR3 is 14 amino acids long. The germline gives CDR1 SGHDT, CDR2 YYEEEE. The CDR3, as DNA: TGTGCCAGCAAGTTAGCGGGGTTGGCAGATACGCAGTATTTT. Residues: CASKLAGLADTQYF.